A selection of T cell receptor beta chains follows, all from one sample in a study of cytomegalovirus exposure and HLA in healthy donors. Assay used: immunoSEQ multiplex PCR; TCRdb lists only in-frame clones, some missing. The table shows more than 140,000 clones, with 55% to 70% occurring only once. The sequenced sample consisted of PBMCs. These receptors all come from a woman aged 30 to 39 in good health and CMV-seropositive. The CDR3 runs from the conserved cysteine through the conserved F or W. The D gene is left open where the match is weak. Where a row states a size, it is once, few, many or the class of an expanded clone; other rows omit it.

>.|.|TRBJ2-3|TRBV5-1
CASSLGPSGTQYF
TGCGCCAGCAGCTTGGGTCCCTCAGGAACGCAGTATTTT
>once|.|TRBJ2-7|TRBV2
CASSFFLSYEQYF
TGTGCCAGCAGTTTTTTCCTCTCCTACGAGCAGTACTTC
>few|TRBD1|TRBJ1-2|TRBV6-5
CASSIQGAYGYTF
TGTGCCAGCAGCATACAGGGGGCGTATGGCTACACCTTC
>few|.|TRBJ2-7|TRBV11-2
CASSLNTGISYEQYF
TGTGCCAGCAGCTTAAATACAGGGATCTCCTACGAGCAGTACTTC
>.|TRBD1|TRBJ1-5|TRBV5-1
CASDRGHQPQHF
TGCGCCAGCGACAGGGGCCATCAGCCCCAGCATTTT
>.|.|TRBJ2-1|TRBV5-6
CASSFEEYEQFF
TGTGCCAGCAGCTTCGAGGAATATGAGCAGTTCTTC
>few|.|TRBJ1-4|TRBV6-6
CASSIHRPSNEKLFF
TGTGCCAGCAGTATCCACAGGCCTAGTAATGAAAAACTGTTTTTT
>few|TRBD1|TRBJ2-7|TRBV19
CASRRADRIGEQYF
TGTGCCAGTAGACGGGCGGACAGGATAGGCGAGCAGTACTTC
>.|TRBD1|TRBJ1-1|TRBV10-3
CAIRTGTGGLNTEAFF
TGTGCCATCAGAACCGGGACAGGGGGACTGAACACTGAAGCTTTCTTT
>many|TRBD1|TRBJ1-3|TRBV6-1
CASSVGAGGGGNTIYF
TGTGCCAGCAGTGTAGGTGCAGGGGGCGGAGGAAACACCATATATTTT
>.|.|TRBJ2-2|TRBV27
CASSRFLVNSGTGELFF
TGTGCCAGCAGTCGCTTTCTTGTGAATTCGGGCACCGGGGAGCTGTTTTTT
>.|TRBD2|TRBJ2-3|TRBV29-1
CSVLPSGARADTQYF
TGCAGCGTTCTGCCTAGCGGGGCGAGGGCAGATACGCAGTATTTT
>once|TRBD2|TRBJ2-3|TRBV9
CASSVGGGGAADTQYF
TGTGCCAGCAGCGTAGGAGGCGGGGGGGCAGCAGATACGCAGTATTTT
>.|.|TRBJ1-1|TRBV4-1
CASSGHLNTEAFF
TGCGCCAGCTCGGGACACCTGAACACTGAAGCTTTCTTT
>.|TRBD1|TRBJ2-5|TRBV4-1
CASSQEGQQETQYF
TGCGCCAGCAGCCAAGAGGGACAGCAAGAGACCCAGTACTTC
>few|.|TRBJ2-3|TRBV9
CASSVFIAPDTQYF
TGTGCCAGCAGCGTGTTCATAGCTCCAGATACGCAGTATTTT
>.|TRBD1|TRBJ2-1|TRBV7-2
CASSFRTGGRNEQFF
TGTGCCAGCAGCTTCCGGACAGGGGGAAGGAATGAGCAGTTCTTC
>.|TRBD1|TRBJ1-6|TRBV18
CASSSQPGQGYSPLHF
TGTGCCAGCTCATCACAACCGGGACAGGGGTATTCACCCCTCCACTTT
>.|.|TRBJ1-1|TRBV5-6
CASKLPGTEAFF
TGTGCCAGCAAACTCCCCGGCACTGAAGCTTTCTTT
>few|.|TRBJ1-1|TRBV10-3
CAIIPAGGLNTEAFF
TGTGCCATCATTCCCGCCGGCGGGCTGAACACTGAAGCTTTCTTT
>few|TRBD1|TRBJ2-2|TRBV9
CASSVVQGARNGELFF
TGTGCCAGCAGCGTAGTACAGGGGGCGCGGAACGGGGAGCTGTTTTTT
>once|TRBD2|TRBJ2-5|TRBV5-4
CASSLSGRVGETQYF
TGTGCCAGCAGCTTGTCCGGGAGGGTAGGTGAGACCCAGTACTTC
>.|.|TRBJ2-7|TRBV4-1
CASSQDRSVTYSGEQYF
TGCGCCAGCAGCCAAGATCGTTCCGTCACCTATAGTGGCGAGCAGTACTTC
>once|.|TRBJ1-2|TRBV28
CASSFAQAGYGYTF
TGTGCCAGCAGTTTCGCCCAGGCCGGCTATGGCTACACCTTC
>few|.|TRBJ2-1|TRBV5-8
CASTAGLRTHEQFF
TGTGCCAGCACCGCGGGACTCCGGACGCATGAGCAGTTCTTC
>.|.|TRBJ2-1|TRBV15
CATSRGLSAGPYNEQFF
TGTGCCACCAGCAGAGGCCTTTCCGCGGGACCCTACAATGAGCAGTTCTTC
>.|TRBD1|TRBJ2-7|TRBV19
CASSLTGTGGYEQYF
TGTGCCAGTAGTTTAACCGGGACAGGAGGATACGAGCAGTACTTC
>.|.|TRBJ2-1|TRBV5-1
CASSFENEQFF
TGCGCCAGCAGCTTCGAGAATGAGCAGTTCTTC
>few|.|TRBJ1-4|TRBV18
CASSLRLVATNEKLFF
TGTGCCAGCTCACTCCGCTTAGTTGCAACTAATGAAAAACTGTTTTTT
>few|TRBD1|TRBJ2-7|TRBV29-1
CSVGGAGGLYEQYF
TGCAGCGTTGGTGGGGCAGGGGGCCTTTACGAGCAGTACTTC
>.|TRBD1|TRBJ2-2|TRBV5-4
CASAKGQGTTGELFF
TGTGCCAGCGCGAAGGGACAGGGGACCACCGGGGAGCTGTTTTTT
>few|.|TRBJ2-3|TRBV28
CASSLWGGNTDTQYF
TGTGCCAGCAGTTTATGGGGCGGGAACACAGATACGCAGTATTTT
>.|TRBD1|TRBJ1-2|TRBV6-1
CASSEAGGQGGYGYTF
TGTGCCAGCAGTGAAGCGGGGGGACAGGGTGGCTATGGCTACACCTTC
>.|.|TRBJ2-2|TRBV29-1
CSVFTGELFF
TGCAGCGTCTTCACCGGGGAGCTGTTTTTT
>.|.|TRBJ1-2|TRBV6-5
CASSSLSVGGYGYTF
TGTGCCAGCAGTTCCCTATCCGTAGGAGGGTATGGCTACACCTTC
>.|TRBD2|TRBJ2-7|TRBV6-5
CASSYAGGGSYEQYF
TGTGCCAGCAGTTACGCTGGCGGGGGTTCCTACGAGCAGTACTTC
>.|TRBD1|TRBJ2-3|TRBV14
CASSQEVWTGEVRTDTQYF
TGTGCCAGCAGCCAAGAAGTTTGGACAGGGGAAGTGCGAACAGATACGCAGTATTTT
>few|TRBD2|TRBJ2-1|TRBV19
CASSTREKVYNEQFF
TGTGCCAGTAGTACGCGGGAGAAGGTTTACAATGAGCAGTTCTTC
>once|TRBD1|TRBJ2-2|TRBV6-5
CASGTGELLTGELFF
TGTGCCAGCGGGACAGGGGAGTTGCTCACCGGGGAGCTGTTTTTT
>.|.|TRBJ2-1|TRBV6-1
CASSRELGNEQFF
TGTGCCAGCAGCCGTGAACTCGGCAATGAGCAGTTCTTC
>.|TRBD1|TRBJ2-3|TRBV5-6
CASSGGPTGVADTQYF
TGTGCCAGCAGCGGAGGGCCGACAGGGGTAGCAGATACGCAGTATTTT
>.|.|TRBJ1-2|TRBV4-1
CASSQGNREGYTF
TGCGCCAGCAGCCAAGGGAACAGGGAGGGCTACACCTTC
>few|.|TRBJ1-2|TRBV10-2
CASSEVAGLGYTF
TGCGCCAGCAGTGAAGTTGCGGGCCTTGGCTACACCTTC
>few|TRBD1|TRBJ1-1|TRBV5-1
CASSPRTGNTEAFF
TGCGCCAGCAGCCCGAGGACAGGGAACACTGAAGCTTTCTTT
>.|.|TRBJ1-3|TRBV5-1
CASSLGAKDTIYF
TGCGCCAGCAGCCTAGGGGCGAAAGACACCATATATTTT
>few|TRBD2|TRBJ2-3|TRBV2
CASSEVVGRGDTQYF
TGTGCCAGCAGCGAAGTGGTCGGGAGGGGGGATACGCAGTATTTT
>.|.|TRBJ1-1|TRBV30
CAWSLTKGEAFF
TGTGCCTGGAGTCTTACAAAGGGGGAAGCTTTCTTT
>once|TRBD1|TRBJ1-1|TRBV6-1
CASIPTGGNTEAFF
TGTGCCAGCATTCCGACAGGGGGGAACACTGAAGCTTTCTTT
>.|.|TRBJ2-1|TRBV2
CASSVTIASYNEQFF
TGTGCCAGCAGTGTAACCATAGCGTCGTACAATGAGCAGTTCTTC
>.|TRBD2|TRBJ2-5|TRBV11-2
CASSQSAGGFQETQYF
TGTGCCAGCAGCCAGTCAGCGGGGGGTTTCCAAGAGACCCAGTACTTC
>.|TRBD1|TRBJ1-2|TRBV2
CASSAQGGGNYGYTF
TGTGCCAGCAGTGCCCAGGGGGGTGGGAACTATGGCTACACCTTC
>.|TRBD2|TRBJ2-3|TRBV7-9
CASSLYGLADTDTQYF
TGTGCCAGCAGCTTATATGGTCTAGCGGACACAGATACGCAGTATTTT
>few|TRBD1|TRBJ2-3|TRBV5-4
CASSSDRDRSTDTQYF
TGTGCCAGCAGCTCGGACCGGGACAGGAGCACAGATACGCAGTATTTT
>.|.|TRBJ1-2|TRBV20-1
CSAGQANGYTF
TGCAGTGCTGGGCAGGCGAATGGCTACACCTTC
>.|.|TRBJ2-3|TRBV28
CASSLVTVTDTQYF
TGTGCCAGCAGTTTGGTCACAGTCACAGATACGCAGTATTTT
>few|TRBD1|TRBJ1-2|TRBV28
CASSLFGTGGRGYTF
TGTGCCAGCAGTTTATTCGGGACAGGGGGCCGGGGCTACACCTTC